This T cell receptor beta chain was obtained from a study of early T cells in non-severe SARS-CoV-2 infection. This clonotype was detected ten times or more. TCRdb independently ran MiXCR on the 5' RACE reads; one entry per CDR3 protein. Of 45,000 or so distinct CDR3 sequences in the sample, roughly 4% are singletons; the top ten hold just over 3%. Sequencing input: whole blood. The source of this sequence is an adult who was a healthcare worker with PCR-confirmed SARS-CoV-2 infection or an uninfected control (not recorded which).

The CDR3 nucleotides are TGTGCCAGCAGCAACCCGGACAGGGCGTGGGGACCGTCGAGCAATCAGCCCCAGCATTTT. Translated: CASSNPDRAWGPSSNQPQHF. The rearrangement joins TRBV5-7 to TRBJ1-5; 8 bases fit TRBD1. TRBV5-7 is identified as an open reading frame with a role that is uncertain. Trimming at V came to 4 bases and at J to 1 base, leaving 19 bases not matched to a gene. The CDR3 is 20 amino acids.